Shown below are 10 T cell receptor beta chains from a single sample sequenced in a study of shared clonotypes between healthy human individuals. The protocol was immunoSEQ multiplex PCR, while the TCRdb copy is restricted to in-frame clones and leaves out a portion. Here the sample spans about 820,000 clones, 80% to 95% being singletons. Naive CD8 cells lacked CD45RO, underwent positive selection for CCR7 and left out terminally differentiated effector memory CD45RA+ cells. The sample taken for sequencing was naive CD8+ T cells sorted from blood. The receptors come from a man aged 25-45 years in good health.

The chain carries TRBV19 and TRBJ2-3; D is uncertain. The CDR3 spans 11 residues. V was clipped by 7 bases and J by 7 bases, with 9 bases between them. The germline CDR1 and CDR2 sequences are LNHDA and SQIVND (reference sequence). CDR3 amino acids: CASMWAYTQYF. The CDR3 DNA sequence: TGTGCCAGTATGTGGGCGTATACGCAGTATTTT.

Turning to this clone: This CDR3 is also generated by other DNA sequences in the sample. The chain is built from TRBV28 and TRBJ1-1; D unresolved. CDR3 length equals 13 residues. The germline CDR1 and CDR2 sequences are MDHEN and SYDVKM. V lost 3 bases, J lost 0 bases, and 5 bases lay in between. The CDR3, as DNA: TGTGCCAGCAGTTTGAGACTGAACACTGAAGCTTTCTTT. This sequence encodes CASSLRLNTEAFF.

The chain carries TRBV27 and TRBJ1-2; maybe TRBD1 (5 bases). Germline V gives CDR1 MNHEY, CDR2 SMNVEV (reference sequence). V was trimmed by 2 bases and J by 8 bases, leaving 15 bases between them. The CDR3 is made up of 14 amino acids. The DNA for the CDR3 is TGTGCCAGCAGTTTAGGCAGGGCGGGCTTCGGCTACACCTTC. The encoded protein is CASSLGRAGFGYTF.

The V and J genes are TRBV5-1 and TRBJ2-1; D remains ambiguous. V lost 1 base and J 0 bases, leaving 8 bases between the germline ends. From germline, CDR1 is SGHRS and CDR2 YFSETQ. The CDR3 spans 15 residues. The CDR3 DNA follows: TGCGCCAGCAGCTTGTTCGTAGACTCCTACAATGAGCAGTTCTTC. It codes for CASSLFVDSYNEQFF. The entire variable domain, with the rest obtained from reference TRBV5-1 and TRBJ2-1, is as follows: KAGVTQTPRYLIKTRGQQVTLSCSPISGHRSVSWYQQTPGQGLQFLFEYFSETQRNKGNFPGRFSGRQFSNSRSEMNVSTLELGDSALYLCASSLFVDSYNEQFFGPGTRLTVL.

The gene calls are TRBV28 and TRBJ2-3; TRBD1 matches at 7 bases. V trimming: 5 bases; J trimming: 3 bases; junction bases outside the gene matches: 11. CDR1 is MDHEN and CDR2 is SYDVKM in the germline V gene. This CDR3 contains 16 residues. CDR3 region: CASSPYRGQTTDTQYF. The CDR3 DNA follows: TGTGCCAGCAGTCCCTACCGGGGACAGACAACAGATACGCAGTATTTT.

The chain is built from TRBV6-1 and TRBJ2-1, with 7 positions matching TRBD1. With V trimmed by 5 bases and J by 4 bases, 5 bases remained unmatched. The CDR3 is 14 residues long. CDR1 and CDR2 from the germline V gene are MNHNS and SASEGT. The CDR3 DNA sequence: TGTGCCAGCAGTAACAGGGGACAGTACAATGAGCAGTTCTTC. Amino acid sequence: CASSNRGQYNEQFF.

This chain connects TRBV29-1 to TRBJ2-2; 8 bases fit TRBD1. Germline V gene sequence: CDR1 SQVTM, CDR2 ANQGSEA. The CDR3 extends over 16 amino acids. Losses at the gene ends were 4 bases for V and 2 bases for J; bases not matched to a gene: 9. CDR3 nucleotides: TGCAGCGTTGTAAGGCAGGGGGCGCCCAACACCGGGGAGCTGTTTTTT. As protein: CSVVRQGAPNTGELFF.

The V call is TRBV30, the J call TRBJ2-2; D is uncertain. The ends were cut back, 0 bases at V and 2 bases at J, with 10 bases in the middle. The CDR3 totals 15 residues. Germline V CDR1 and CDR2: GTSNPN, SVGIG (reference sequence). The CDR3 DNA reads TGTGCCTGGAGTGTTGTTCCGGATAACACCGGGGAGCTGTTTTTT. Translation: CAWSVVPDNTGELFF.

V usage is TRBV9 and J usage is TRBJ2-7; D not certain. Per germline, CDR1 SGDLS and CDR2 YYNGEE. CDR3 length: 12 residues. V lost 3 bases and J lost 7, with 11 bases in between. The CDR3 DNA is TGTGCCAGCAGCGAGAAGGTTGGTGAGCAGTACTTC. Translating gives CASSEKVGEQYF.

The rearrangement joins TRBV11-2 to TRBJ2-1; D unresolved. V was trimmed by 1 base and J by 2 bases, leaving 9 bases between them. The CDR3 runs 15 residues. Germline CDR1 is SGHAT and CDR2 is FQNNGV. CDR3 sequence reads: CASSLGSVTYNEQFF. Written as DNA, the CDR3 is TGTGCCAGCAGCTTAGGTTCAGTCACCTACAATGAGCAGTTCTTC.